The present TCR beta chain was sequenced within a study of post-analysis software for immune sequencing data. Unique molecular identifiers were built into the TCR beta cDNA libraries. TCRdb reprocessed the PCR reads via MiXCR and lists one record per CDR3 protein. This repertoire shows 450,000 to 650,000 distinct CDR3 sequences, roughly 47% found once; its top ten account for around 1.7%. Study-level results: The authors found that F measure strongly co-clustered same-batch samples. In patients, TRBV5-6, TRBV5-1 and TRBV20-1 belonged to five TRBV segments found more frequently than in controls. For normalized Chao1 diversity, multiple sclerosis patients scored significantly lower than controls did.

As regards this clonotype: Its target is not known.

Trimming removed 5 bases from V and 4 bases from J; junction bases left unmatched: 1. This CDR3 has 12 amino acids. J is TRBJ2-7 and V is TRBV12-3 or TRBV12-4, with 8 bases that match TRBD2. The sample consisted of blood. The TCR originated in a girl aged 5-17 years with multiple sclerosis. As DNA, the CDR3 is TGTGCCAGCAGTACTAGCGGTTACGAGCAGTACTTC. Translated, it gives CASSTSGYEQYF.